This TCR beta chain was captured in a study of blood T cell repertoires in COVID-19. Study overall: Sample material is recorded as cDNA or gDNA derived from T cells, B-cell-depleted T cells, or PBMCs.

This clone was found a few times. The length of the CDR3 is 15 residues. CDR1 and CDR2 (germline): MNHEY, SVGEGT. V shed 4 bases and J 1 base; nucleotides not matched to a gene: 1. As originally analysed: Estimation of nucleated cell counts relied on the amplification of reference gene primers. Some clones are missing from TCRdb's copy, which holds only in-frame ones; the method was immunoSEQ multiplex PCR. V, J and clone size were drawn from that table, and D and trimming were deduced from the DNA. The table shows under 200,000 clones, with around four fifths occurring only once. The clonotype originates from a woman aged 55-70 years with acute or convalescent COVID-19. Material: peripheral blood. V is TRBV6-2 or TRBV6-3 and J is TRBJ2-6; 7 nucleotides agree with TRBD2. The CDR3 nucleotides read TGTGCCAGCAGTTTGGGAGGGTCTGGGGCCAACGTCCTGACTTTC. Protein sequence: CASSLGGSGANVLTF.